The subject of this entry is one T cell receptor beta chain. Its antigen is unidentified. After stimulus-free culture, autoproliferating CFSE-dim and non-proliferating CFSE-high T cells were sequenced separately. Cultures began with fewer than 5.5x10^7 CFSE-labeled PBMCs, unstimulated for 7 to 8 days, with replicate wells pooled. The PBMCs received around 0.55 uM CFSE and serum-free culture with no added stimuli. These data come from a study of memory B cells and T cells in multiple sclerosis. General study results and limits: Shared clonotype counts depended on differing compartment clone-set sizes and were normalized.

Clones were sequenced by immunoSEQ multiplex PCR, and TCRdb holds only the in-frame ones, with some missing. The sample holds around 50,000 clones, about 80% seen once. Sequencing was done on a sample of PBMCs from blood kept in culture. This clonotype originated in a human donor with multiple sclerosis.

CDR3 loop: CASSQIGQIRRWGYTF. The CDR3 DNA sequence: TGCGCCAGCAGCCAAATTGGGCAGATACGGCGGTGGGGCTACACCTTC. The chain couples TRBV4-1 to TRBJ1-2; no clear D gene. Per the germline V gene, CDR1 is MGHRA and CDR2 is YSYEKL. V was pared by 2 bases and J by 8 bases, with 21 bases between. The CDR3 length is 16 residues.